This T cell receptor beta chain was captured by sequencing in a study of T cell changes during pregnancy in multiple sclerosis. Trimming cost V 0 bases and J 2 bases, with 17 bases left between them. CDR1 is SGHDN and CDR2 is FVKESK in the germline V gene. The CDR3 runs 17 residues. Here immunoSEQ multiplex PCR was the method, and the copy in TCRdb shows in-frame clones only, minus some. The repertoire holds about 92,000 clones, with under 95% as singletons. The receptor was derived from a female donor with multiple sclerosis, enrolled in a pregnancy study. V is TRBV14 and J is TRBJ2-7; a possible D gene is TRBD1 (5 bases). The sample here was peripheral blood, taken in the first trimester of pregnancy. The CDR3 region is CASSQENWYRRTYEQYF. CDR3 nucleotides: TGTGCCAGCAGCCAAGAAAACTGGTACAGGAGAACCTACGAGCAGTACTTC.